The present entry profiles one T cell receptor beta chain with its context. The antigen it binds to is not known. TCRdb shows the sequencer as Illumina HiSeq 2500. To build sequencing libraries, a previously published PCR protocol was used to amplify the recombined TCRbeta locus. Per the authors' processing: Any read whose average quality score fell below 30 was discarded, and IMSEQ was used to process the reads that remained. Clonotypes were defined by Vbeta gene, Jbeta gene and CDR3 amino acid sequence. Repertoire overlap between populations was quantified with the Morisita-Horn index computed on the top 100 expanded clones. Renyi diversity profiles, calculated on the top 100 expanded clones, were used to assess clonal diversity. TCRdb reprocessed the reads and assigns one entry to each CDR3 protein sequence, leaving out DNA. The V and J calls come from TCRdb's annotation, not from the publication. This specimen's table enumerates 2,600 or so distinct CDR3 sequences. The ten largest clones add up to approximately 4% of the sample.

The data originate from a study of GPR56 and killer-like receptors on CD4 memory cells (dated by TCRdb to about 2019). Study-wide context: The study proposed that the stepwise gain of KLRB1, KLRG1, GPR56 and finally KLRF1 marks human CD4+ memory T-cell differentiation and cytokine production potential. The healthy blood donors were described in the study as age-matched to the liver disease patients, whose median age was nearly 70 years. Overall study results and their limits: TCR repertoires overlapped especially between the late populations 4 and 5, and partly population 3. Rather than full repertoires, the diversity and similarity analyses used only the 100 most expanded clones in each population. Low clonal frequency was observed in the marker-negative population, and a progressive increase in clonal frequency, with a corresponding decrease in TCRbeta diversity, was observed along the proposed pathway. Clones dominating late populations 4 and 5 were also found in early populations 1 and 2, and this finding was taken by the authors as evidence for linear differentiation.

As encoded in the germline V gene, CDR1 is SNHLY while CDR2 is FYNNEI. The CDR3 measures 12 amino acids from cysteine to phenylalanine. The nucleotide record is missing. Prior to TCRbeta sequencing, five KLR/GPR56-defined CD4+ populations were enriched by fluorescence-activated cell sorting. TCRbeta repertoires of five CD4+ T-cell subsets defined by KLRB1, KLRG1, GPR56 and KLRF1 expression were sequenced to test a linear memory differentiation pathway. TCR-sequenced cells came from peripheral blood of healthy control individuals, reported as five donors in the TCRbeta analysis figure. Heparinized peripheral blood was collected, and every sample was processed within one hour of retrieval. Blood was diluted 1:2 in PBS, and peripheral blood mononuclear cells were then isolated from the diluted blood at room temperature by Biocoll density gradient centrifugation. Before flow sorting, freshly isolated PBMCs underwent magnetic sorting with anti-CD4 MicroBeads to enrich CD4+ T cells. A BD FACSAria II was used to sort CD4+ T cells, enriched from the PBMCs of healthy donors, according to marker expression. For surface staining, the researchers used Miltenyi Biotec antibodies: anti-KLRB1 clone 191B8, anti-KLRF1 clone 4A4.D10 and anti-KLRG1 clone REA261.

This TCR came from a human donor in good health. The sequence joins TRBV2 to TRBJ1-2; checking the TCRdb D call of TRBD1 is not possible without DNA. The sequenced sample consisted of memory CD4+ T cells from blood. The encoded CDR3 is CASAQGTRGYTF.